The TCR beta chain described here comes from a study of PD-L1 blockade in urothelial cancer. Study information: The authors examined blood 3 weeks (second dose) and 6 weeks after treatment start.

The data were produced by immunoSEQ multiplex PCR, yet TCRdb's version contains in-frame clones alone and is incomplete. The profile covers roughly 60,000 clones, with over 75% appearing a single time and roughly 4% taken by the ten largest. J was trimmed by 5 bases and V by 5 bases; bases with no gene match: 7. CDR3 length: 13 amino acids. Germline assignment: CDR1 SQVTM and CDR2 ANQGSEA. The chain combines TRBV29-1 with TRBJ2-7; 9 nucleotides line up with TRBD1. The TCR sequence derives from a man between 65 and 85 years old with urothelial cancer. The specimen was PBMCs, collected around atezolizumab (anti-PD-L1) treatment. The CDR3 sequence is CSVPAGQGDEQYF. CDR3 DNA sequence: TGCAGCGTTCCGGCGGGACAGGGCGACGAGCAGTACTTC.